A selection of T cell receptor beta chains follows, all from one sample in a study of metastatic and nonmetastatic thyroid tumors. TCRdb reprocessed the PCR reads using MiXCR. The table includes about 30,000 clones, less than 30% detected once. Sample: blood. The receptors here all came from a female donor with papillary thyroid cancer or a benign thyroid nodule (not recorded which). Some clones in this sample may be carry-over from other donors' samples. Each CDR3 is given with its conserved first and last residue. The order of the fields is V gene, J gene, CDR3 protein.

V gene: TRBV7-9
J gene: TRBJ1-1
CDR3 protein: CASSHFQSTEAFF

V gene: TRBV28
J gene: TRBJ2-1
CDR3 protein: CASSARGQGADEQFF

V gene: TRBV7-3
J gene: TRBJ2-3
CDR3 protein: CASSLGGSGPQYF

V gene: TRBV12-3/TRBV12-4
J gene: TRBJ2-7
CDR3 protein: CASNRADRVNEQYF

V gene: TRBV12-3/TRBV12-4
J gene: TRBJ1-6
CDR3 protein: CASSLRDFGSPLHF

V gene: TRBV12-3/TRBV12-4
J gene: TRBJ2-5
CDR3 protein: CASSPLYGGRKTQYF

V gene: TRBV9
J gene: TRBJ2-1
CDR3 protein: CASSLPVGSYNEQFF

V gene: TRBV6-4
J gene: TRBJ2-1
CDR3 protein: CASSRTGGGSGNEQFF

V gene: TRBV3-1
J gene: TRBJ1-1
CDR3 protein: CASSQGSGGNKAFF

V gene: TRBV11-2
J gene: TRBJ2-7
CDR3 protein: CASSPSLLEQYF

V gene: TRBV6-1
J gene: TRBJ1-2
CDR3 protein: CASSDPRGSNYGYTF

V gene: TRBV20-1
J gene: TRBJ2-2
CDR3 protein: CSASRGLAGVDTGELFF

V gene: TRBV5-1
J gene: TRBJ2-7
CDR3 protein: CASSSSFGTGDEQYF

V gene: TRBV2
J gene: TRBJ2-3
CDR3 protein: CASSGGTSGRSNTQYF

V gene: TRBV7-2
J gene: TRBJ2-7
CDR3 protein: CASSLGQGEGEQYF

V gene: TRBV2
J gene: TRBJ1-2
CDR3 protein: CASSEAELDGYTF

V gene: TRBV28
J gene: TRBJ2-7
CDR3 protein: CASTAGGEVGVQYEQYF

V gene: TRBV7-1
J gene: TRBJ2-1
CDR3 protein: CASSSQTSGRASSYNEQFF

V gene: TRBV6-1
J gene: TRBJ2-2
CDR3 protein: CASSEPGGISTGELFF

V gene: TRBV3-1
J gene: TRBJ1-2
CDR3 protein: CASSQAGDGYTF

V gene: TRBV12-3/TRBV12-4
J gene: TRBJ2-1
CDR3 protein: CASSQRGGPYNEQFF

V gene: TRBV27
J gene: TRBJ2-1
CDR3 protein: CASSLLGVNEQFF

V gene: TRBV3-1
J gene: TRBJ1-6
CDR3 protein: CASSPTGRGSPLHF

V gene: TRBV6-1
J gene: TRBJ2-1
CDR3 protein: CAAAPPSGRDEQFF

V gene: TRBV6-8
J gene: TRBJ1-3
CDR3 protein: CASTSGWVYGNTIYF

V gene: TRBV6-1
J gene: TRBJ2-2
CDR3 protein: CASSDGAAGTGELFF

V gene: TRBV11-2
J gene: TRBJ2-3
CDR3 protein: CASSYRGDFFRTDTQYF

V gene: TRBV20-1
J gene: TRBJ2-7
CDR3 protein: CSARVGTNPVEQYF

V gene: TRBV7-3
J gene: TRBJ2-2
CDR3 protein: CASSSPVAGELFF

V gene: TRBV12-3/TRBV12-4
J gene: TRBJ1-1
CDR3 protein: CASRAGQRNTEAFF

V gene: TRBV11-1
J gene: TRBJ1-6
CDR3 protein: CASSLSGGSVGNSPLHF

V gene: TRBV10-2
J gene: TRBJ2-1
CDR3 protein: CASREGGRLAGGRYEQFF

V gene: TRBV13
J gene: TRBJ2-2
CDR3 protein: CASSLELAGTTGELFF

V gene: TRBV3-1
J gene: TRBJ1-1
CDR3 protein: CASSQGQDNTEAFF

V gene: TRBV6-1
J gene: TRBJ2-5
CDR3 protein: CASSEVEGGRETQYF

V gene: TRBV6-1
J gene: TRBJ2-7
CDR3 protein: CASRLSGRSDEQYF

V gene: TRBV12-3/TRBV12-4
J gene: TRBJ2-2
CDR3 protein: CASSPVGTSIFTGELFF

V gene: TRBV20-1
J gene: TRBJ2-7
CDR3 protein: CSARPPTGWDYEQYF

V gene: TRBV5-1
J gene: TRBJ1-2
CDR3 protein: CASSPSGTGYGYTF

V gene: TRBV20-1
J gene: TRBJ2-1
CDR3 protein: CSARDTLAGDYNEQFF

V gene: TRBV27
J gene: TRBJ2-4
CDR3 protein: CASSPSVAKNIQYF

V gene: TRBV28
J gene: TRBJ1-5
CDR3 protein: CASSLEGKTIQPQHF

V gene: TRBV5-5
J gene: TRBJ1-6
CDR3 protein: CASSSHPGTVASLLHF

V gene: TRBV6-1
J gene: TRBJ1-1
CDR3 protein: CASRGEHTEAFF

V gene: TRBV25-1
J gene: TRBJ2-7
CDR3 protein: CASSGPTDSYEQYF

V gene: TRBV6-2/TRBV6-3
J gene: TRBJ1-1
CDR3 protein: CASSYGRGDTEAFF

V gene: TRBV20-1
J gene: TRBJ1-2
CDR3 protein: CSAPGGTGASIGYGYTF

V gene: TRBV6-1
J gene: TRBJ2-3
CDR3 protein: CASSLAGIFADTQYF